The 2 T cell receptor beta chains listed next were all sequenced from one sample in a study of cytomegalovirus exposure and HLA in healthy donors. 13 Jbeta primers and 60 Vbeta primers were used for the PCR. Produced via immunoSEQ multiplex PCR; TCRdb's table is partial and in-frame only. The sample has about 150,000 clones, 70% to 80% seen once; the top ten hold approximately 7.7%. Specimen: PBMCs. The source of these receptors is a man in his thirties or forties in good health and CMV-seropositive.

A single count supports this clone. J is TRBJ2-2 and V is TRBV4-2, with D tentatively TRBD2 (5 bases). CDR1 LGHNA and CDR2 YNFKEQ come from the germline V gene. Trimming took off 0 bases at V and 6 bases at J, with 14 bases between the two ends. CDR3 length: 16 residues. The CDR3: CASSQEGTRAAGELFF. The CDR3 bases are TGTGCCAGCAGCCAAGAAGGCACTAGAGCCGCCGGGGAGCTGTTTTTT.

The chain is built from TRBV11-2 and TRBJ2-1; the match to TRBD2 covers 9 bases. With V trimmed by 6 bases and J by 4 bases, 4 bases remained unmatched. CDR3 length: 14 amino acids. Germline loops: CDR1 SGHAT, CDR2 FQNNGV. CDR3 loop: CASSPSGGYNEQFF. CDR3 coding DNA: TGTGCCAGCAGTCCCAGCGGGGGGTACAATGAGCAGTTCTTC.